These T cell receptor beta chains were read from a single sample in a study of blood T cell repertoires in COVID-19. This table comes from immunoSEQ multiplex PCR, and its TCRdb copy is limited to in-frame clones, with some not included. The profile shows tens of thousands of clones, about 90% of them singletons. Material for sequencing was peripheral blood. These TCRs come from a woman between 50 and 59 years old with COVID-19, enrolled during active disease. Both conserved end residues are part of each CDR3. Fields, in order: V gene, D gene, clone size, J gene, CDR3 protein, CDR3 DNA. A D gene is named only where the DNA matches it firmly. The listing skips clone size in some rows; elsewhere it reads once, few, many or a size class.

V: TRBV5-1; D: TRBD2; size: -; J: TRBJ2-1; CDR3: CASSFSGRSNEQFF; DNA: TGCGCCAGCAGCTTTAGCGGGAGGTCCAATGAGCAGTTCTTC
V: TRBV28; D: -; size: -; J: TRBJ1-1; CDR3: CASSFFRVRNTEAFF; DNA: TGTGCCAGCAGCTTTTTCCGGGTCCGGAACACTGAAGCTTTCTTT
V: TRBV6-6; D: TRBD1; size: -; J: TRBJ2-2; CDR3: CASSWMGQGNTGELFF; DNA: TGTGCCAGCAGTTGGATGGGACAGGGGAACACCGGGGAGCTGTTTTTT
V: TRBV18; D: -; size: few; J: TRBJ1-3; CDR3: CASSPNSFYSGNTIYF; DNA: TGTGCCAGCTCACCAAACTCCTTCTACTCTGGAAACACCATATATTTT
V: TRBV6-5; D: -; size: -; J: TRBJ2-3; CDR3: CASRPSAPSTDTQYF; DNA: TGTGCCAGCAGGCCTAGCGCTCCTAGCACAGATACGCAGTATTTT
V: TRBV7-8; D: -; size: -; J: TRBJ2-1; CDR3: CASSARRREQFF; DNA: TGTGCCAGCAGCGCCCGTCGGAGGGAGCAGTTCTTC
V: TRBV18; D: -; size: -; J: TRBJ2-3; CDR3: CASSPRRGSSTDTQYF; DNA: TGTGCCAGCTCACCAAGACGGGGATCTAGCACAGATACGCAGTATTTT
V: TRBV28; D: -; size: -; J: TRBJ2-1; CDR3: CASRRPGVSSYNEQFF; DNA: TGTGCCAGCAGAAGACCAGGGGTTAGCTCCTACAATGAGCAGTTCTTC
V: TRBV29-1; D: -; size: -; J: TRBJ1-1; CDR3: CSVDWHTEAFF; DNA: TGCAGCGTTGACTGGCACACTGAAGCTTTCTTT
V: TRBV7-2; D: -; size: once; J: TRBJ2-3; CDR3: CASSLAWTGTDTQYF; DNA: TGTGCCAGCAGCTTAGCTTGGACAGGCACAGATACGCAGTATTTT
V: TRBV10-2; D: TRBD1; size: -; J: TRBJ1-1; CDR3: CASSESGTGRVVGEAFF; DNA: TGCGCCAGCAGTGAGTCAGGGACAGGCCGTGTGGTGGGTGAAGCTTTCTTT
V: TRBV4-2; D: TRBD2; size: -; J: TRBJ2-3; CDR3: CASSFNSGRAEGTDTQYF; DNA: TGTGCCAGCAGCTTTAATAGCGGGAGGGCCGAGGGCACAGATACGCAGTATTTT
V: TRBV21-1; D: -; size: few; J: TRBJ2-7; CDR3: CASSKGGGGSSYEQYF; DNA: TGTGCCAGCAGCAAAGGCGGCGGTGGGAGCTCCTACGAGCAGTACTTC
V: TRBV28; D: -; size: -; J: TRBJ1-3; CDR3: CASRQGGSGNTIYF; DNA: TGTGCCAGCCGGCAAGGGGGCTCTGGAAACACCATATATTTT
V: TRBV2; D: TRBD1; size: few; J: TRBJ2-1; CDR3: CASSGKQGEIHNEQFF; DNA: TGTGCCAGCAGTGGGAAACAGGGGGAAATACACAATGAGCAGTTCTTC
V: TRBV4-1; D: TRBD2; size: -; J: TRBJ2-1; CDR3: CASSQEGSGRANEQFF; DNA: TGCGCCAGCAGCCAGGAAGGTAGCGGGAGGGCCAATGAGCAGTTCTTC
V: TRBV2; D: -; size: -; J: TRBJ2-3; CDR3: CASTPASGVNTDTQYF; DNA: TGTGCCAGCACTCCGGCTTCCGGGGTCAACACAGATACGCAGTATTTT
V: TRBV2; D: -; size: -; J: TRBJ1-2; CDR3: CASSDVGQPIIYTF; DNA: TGTGCCAGCAGTGATGTAGGACAACCCATAATCTACACCTTC
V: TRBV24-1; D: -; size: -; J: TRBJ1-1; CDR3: CATSDLGRAEAFF; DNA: TGTGCCACCAGTGATTTAGGGAGGGCCGAAGCTTTCTTT
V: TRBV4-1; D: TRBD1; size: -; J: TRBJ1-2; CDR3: CASRHGTDTYGYTF; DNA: TGCGCCAGCAGACACGGGACAGACACCTATGGCTACACCTTC
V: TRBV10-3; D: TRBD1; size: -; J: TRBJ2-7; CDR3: CAISGTGRYEQYF; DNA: TGTGCCATCAGTGGGACAGGTCGCTACGAGCAGTACTTC
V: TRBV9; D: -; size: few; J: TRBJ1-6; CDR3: CASSPPGAYNSPLHF; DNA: TGTGCCAGCAGCCCACCCGGGGCCTATAATTCACCCCTCCACTTT
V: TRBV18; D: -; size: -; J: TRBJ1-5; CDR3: CASSPSQGTNQPQHF; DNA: TGTGCCAGCTCACCGAGCCAGGGCACCAATCAGCCCCAGCATTTT
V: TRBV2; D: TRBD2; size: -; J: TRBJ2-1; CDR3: CASVGDYTYNEQFF; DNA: TGTGCCAGCGTGGGGGACTACACCTACAATGAGCAGTTCTTC
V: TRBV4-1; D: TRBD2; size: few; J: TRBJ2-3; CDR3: CASSQDLGLRRTKRPDTQYF; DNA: TGCGCCAGCAGCCAAGATCTGGGACTAAGGAGGACCAAAAGGCCAGATACGCAGTATTTT
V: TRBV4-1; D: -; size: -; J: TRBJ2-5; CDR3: CASSQFTGTGRGSLETQYF; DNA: TGCGCCAGCAGCCAATTCACTGGGACGGGGAGGGGGTCTCTGGAGACCCAGTACTTC